Shown below are 21 T cell receptor gamma chains from a single sample sequenced in a study of Vδ1+ human thymocytes. General observations from the study: In the thymus, TRG and TRD repertoires looked highly polyclonal with Gaussian CDR3 lengths.

The template was reverse-transcribed extracted RNA. CDR3 amplicons came from multiplex PCR with pooled V-gene forward and constant-region reverse primers. TCRdb re-called the multiplex PCR reads with CATT. The repertoire holds tens of thousands of gamma-chain clones, around 20% seen once, with roughly 2% in the top ten. No cognate antigen is known for these TCRs. Source material: Vdelta1+ gamma-delta thymocytes from the thymus. The subset: FACS-sorted CD3+ TCRalphabeta- TCRVdelta1+ TCRVdelta2- thymocytes. The receptors here all came from a girl in the first two years of life who had congenital heart surgery.

This clone was recorded a few times. The gene calls are TRGV8 and TRGJP2. The ends lost 2 bases at V and 3 bases at J; junction bases unmatched: 6. CDR3 length equals 15 residues. Germline V gene lookup returns CDR1 VENAVY and CDR2 YDSYNSRV. The CDR3 reads CATWDTEGSDWIKTF. The CDR3 region has the DNA TGTGCCACCTGGGATACCGAGGGTAGTGATTGGATCAAGACGTTT.

V and J are TRGV3 and TRGJ1 or TRGJ2. The CDR3 totals 13 residues. The germline CDR1 and CDR2 sequences are VTNTFY and YDVSTARD (reference sequence). Unmatched junction bases numbered 7, after V lost 0 bases and J lost 8 bases. The CDR3 DNA reads as TGTGCCACCTGGGACAGGCCCACGGATAAGAAACTCTTT. As protein: CATWDRPTDKKLF.

There are a few counts of this clone. A clone one base away is much larger, so this may be a read error. The chain has TRGV2 and TRGJ1 or TRGJ2. The CDR3 totals 14 residues. CDR1 and CDR2 from the germline V gene are EGSNGY and YDSYNSKV. Losses at the gene ends were 3 bases for V and 2 bases for J; bases not matched to a gene: 7. The CDR3 here is CATWDRRDYYKKLF. The CDR3 bases are TGTGCCACCTGGGACAGGCGCGATTATTATAAGAAACTCTTT.

Notes on this clone: This sample includes further DNA sequences coding for the same CDR3. This chain links TRGV9 with TRGJ1 or TRGJ2. The germline CDR1 and CDR2 sequences are GITISATS and ISYDGTV (reference sequence). J was trimmed by 0 bases and V by 6 bases; bases with no gene match: 2. The CDR3 extends over 12 amino acids. Written as DNA, the CDR3 is TGTGCCTTGTGGCTGAATTATTATAAGAAACTCTTT. This gives the protein CALWLNYYKKLF.

This clone was observed a few times. At one boundary the junction diverges from the germline segment, which might be a read error. The V call is TRGV4, the J call TRGJ1 or TRGJ2. In germline, CDR1 is EGSTGY, CDR2 YDSYTSSV. CDR3 length: 13 amino acids. The CDR3 DNA is TGTGCCGCCTGGGATGGGCCGAAGTATAAGAAACTCTTT. It is translated as CAAWDGPKYKKLF.

The chain links TRGV2 to TRGJ1 or TRGJ2. With V trimmed by 0 bases and J by 3 bases, 8 bases remained unmatched. The length of the CDR3 is 15 residues. In germline, CDR1 is EGSNGY, CDR2 YDSYNSKV. This CDR3 reads CATWDGPPPYYKKLF. CDR3 DNA sequence: TGTGCCACCTGGGACGGGCCCCCTCCTTATTATAAGAAACTCTTT.

On this clone: This same CDR3 is encoded by further DNA sequences in the sample. J is TRGJ1 or TRGJ2 and V is TRGV4. V lost 0 bases and J lost 0; bases outside the gene matches: 8. The CDR3 sequence is 16 residues long. The germline V gene has CDR1 EGSTGY and CDR2 YDSYTSSV. In DNA, the CDR3 is TGTGCCACCTGGGATGGGCGAAGTTCGAATTATTATAAGAAACTCTTT. It translates to CATWDGRSSNYYKKLF.

V is TRGV9 and J is TRGJ1 or TRGJ2. The germline CDR1 and CDR2 sequences are GITISATS and ISYDGTV (reference sequence). V shed 3 bases, J shed 4 bases, and the junction held 9 bases outside the gene matches. There are 14 residues in the CDR3. For the CDR3, the DNA is TGTGCCTTGTGGGAGCCGCTTCGGTATTATAAGAAACTCTTT. Amino acids: CALWEPLRYYKKLF.

As for this clone: The sample carries other DNA sequences with the same CDR3. The rearrangement joins TRGV9 to TRGJ1 or TRGJ2. Per germline, CDR1 GITISATS and CDR2 ISYDGTV (reference sequence). V gave up 2 bases and J gave up 4 bases; unmatched junction bases: 5. CDR3 length: 13 residues. The CDR3 coding sequence is TGTGCCTTGTGGGAGGCTCGATATTATAAGAAACTCTTT. Its protein product is CALWEARYYKKLF.

About this clone: This may be a read error, as it is one base from a much larger clone. This rearrangement joins TRGV4 to TRGJ1 or TRGJ2. Trimming at V came to 5 bases and at J to 0 bases, leaving 4 bases not matched to a gene. CDR1 is EGSTGY, CDR2 YDSYTSSV, per germline. The CDR3 covers 13 residues. The CDR3 DNA is TGTGCCACCTGGGTTGAGAATTATTATAAGAAACTCTTT. Its protein is CATWVENYYKKLF.

V usage is TRGV9 and J usage is TRGJ1 or TRGJ2. CDR3 length equals 15 residues. Germline assignment: CDR1 GITISATS and CDR2 ISYDGTV (reference sequence). The trim removed 0 bases at V and 5 bases at J, leaving 10 bases unmatched. CDR3 amino acids: CALWEVLCGHYKKLF. For the CDR3, the DNA is TGTGCCTTGTGGGAGGTGCTCTGTGGGCATTATAAGAAACTCTTT.

The V call is TRGV8, the J call TRGJP2. The germline V gene encodes CDR1 VENAVY and CDR2 YDSYNSRV. Trimming cost V 0 bases and J 6 bases; bases outside gene matches: 7. The CDR3 is 15 residues long. Here the CDR3 reads CATWDRRDGDWIKTF. CDR3 nucleotides: TGTGCCACCTGGGATAGGCGGGACGGTGATTGGATCAAGACGTTT.

This chain links TRGV4 with TRGJ1 or TRGJ2. Germline V gene lookup returns CDR1 EGSTGY and CDR2 YDSYTSSV. The CDR3 has 12 amino acids. Unmatched junction bases numbered 9, after V lost 5 bases and J lost 8 bases. CDR3 protein: CATWVKLNKKLF. In nucleotides, the CDR3 is TGTGCCACCTGGGTGAAACTCAATAAGAAACTCTTT.

The chain carries TRGV9 and TRGJ1 or TRGJ2. V shed 1 base, J shed 9 bases, and the junction held 6 bases outside the gene matches. This CDR3 contains 12 residues. The germline V gene encodes CDR1 GITISATS and CDR2 ISYDGTV (reference sequence). The CDR3 region has the DNA TGTGCCTTGTGGGAGGTAATATCTAAGAAACTCTTT. Amino acid sequence: CALWEVISKKLF.

This clone was observed a handful of times. The chain couples TRGV9 to TRGJ1 or TRGJ2. The ends lost 0 bases at V and 2 bases at J; junction bases unmatched: 4. Germline assignment: CDR1 GITISATS and CDR2 ISYDGTV (reference sequence). The length of the CDR3 is 14 residues. The CDR3 DNA reads as TGTGCCTTGTGGGAGGTGTCGGATTATTATAAGAAACTCTTT. Its translation: CALWEVSDYYKKLF.

V and J are TRGV2 and TRGJ1 or TRGJ2. The ends lost 0 bases at V and 7 bases at J; junction bases unmatched: 12. The CDR3 loop spans 15 amino acids. The germline gives CDR1 EGSNGY, CDR2 YDSYNSKV. The CDR3 DNA reads TGTGCCACCTGGGACGGGCTCGGGGGGGGCTATAAGAAACTCTTT. Encoded protein: CATWDGLGGGYKKLF.

This clone occurred a few times. The gene calls are TRGV4 and TRGJ1 or TRGJ2. The CDR3 has 13 amino acids. Unmatched junction bases numbered 11, after V lost 5 bases and J lost 7 bases. The germline CDR1 and CDR2 sequences are EGSTGY and YDSYTSSV. The CDR3 is CATWATLGYKKLF. CDR3 sequence (DNA): TGTGCCACCTGGGCCACCTTGGGGTATAAGAAACTCTTT.

This clone has a handful of counts. The chain is built from TRGV5 and TRGJ1 or TRGJ2. CDR3 length: 12 residues. V was clipped by 5 bases and J by 7 bases; unmatched bases: 8. Germline V CDR1 and CDR2: VINAFY, YDVSNSKD. The CDR3 DNA sequence: TGTGCCACCTGGGGGGAACGATATAAGAAACTCTTT. It codes for CATWGERYKKLF.

The table lists this clone with a few counts. The chain carries TRGV9 and TRGJ1 or TRGJ2. V lost 9 bases, J lost 5 bases, and 4 bases stayed unmatched. Germline-derived CDR1 and CDR2 are GITISATS and ISYDGTV (reference sequence). This CDR3 region has 10 residues. The CDR3 is CALRNYKKLF. DNA of the CDR3: TGTGCCTTGAGGAATTATAAGAAACTCTTT.

In its sample, this clone was seen a few times. V and J are TRGV3 and TRGJP2. The CDR3 is 17 residues long. CDR1 VTNTFY and CDR2 YDVSTARD come from the germline V gene (reference sequence). J lost 14 bases, V lost 1 base, and 22 bases had no gene match. The CDR3 reads CATWDSPRAPTPLIKTF. DNA for the CDR3: TGTGCCACCTGGGACAGTCCCCGCGCCCCAACGCCCCTTATCAAGACGTTT.

A few counts support this clone. This chain uses TRGV4 with TRGJ1 or TRGJ2. Germline V gene lookup returns CDR1 EGSTGY and CDR2 YDSYTSSV. The CDR3 totals 14 residues. The J segment lost 12 bases and the V segment lost 0 bases, leaving 14 bases of the junction unmatched. The CDR3 DNA reads TGTGCCACCTGGGATGGGCCTGGGAGCATTGGGAAACTCTTT. It encodes CATWDGPGSIGKLF.